Shown below are 29 T cell receptor beta chains from a single sample sequenced in a study of cytomegalovirus exposure and HLA in healthy donors (dated by TCRdb to 2015 to 2018). The library came from the immunoSEQ multiplex PCR assay. In TCRdb, the immuneACCESS table is reduced to in-frame sequences with V and J assigned. These tables do not hold every clone; where another copy was compared, an unresolved V gene accounts for under half, and the others remain unexplained. The sample table shows around 70,000 clones, and around 94% are seen once. Of the sample, around 1.5% falls within the top ten clones. Material for sequencing was PBMCs. Every receptor here comes from a man aged 18 to 30 in good health and CMV-seropositive.

The genes are TRBV30 and TRBJ2-7, with 8 bases aligning to TRBD2. CDR1 and CDR2 (germline): GTSNPN, SVGIG (reference sequence). Germline trimming cut 3 bases from V and 6 bases from J; bases unmatched to any gene: 7. The CDR3 is made up of 13 amino acids. The CDR3 bases are TGTGCCTGGAGAGACATAGCGGGGAGCGAGCAGTACTTC. Translation: CAWRDIAGSEQYF.

The chain couples TRBV7-9 to TRBJ2-2, with TRBD2 as a possible D gene (5 bases). Germline assignment: CDR1 SEHNR and CDR2 FQNEAQ (reference sequence). The CDR3 length is 16 residues. The V end was cut by 3 bases, the J end by 1 base, with 12 bases between. In DNA, the CDR3 is TGTGCCAGCAGCTTCCAACGGGGAAAGAACACCGGGGAGCTGTTTTTT. This sequence encodes CASSFQRGKNTGELFF.

The chain joins TRBV6-5 to TRBJ1-2, with 7 bases aligning to TRBD1. V was clipped by 4 bases and J by 2 bases; unmatched bases: 4. The CDR3 sequence is 14 residues long. Germline-derived CDR1 and CDR2 are MNHEY and SVGAGI. The CDR3 sequence is CASSFLQGNYGYTF. Written as DNA, the CDR3 is TGTGCCAGCAGTTTCCTACAGGGGAACTATGGCTACACCTTC.

The rearrangement links TRBV11-1 to TRBJ2-5; TRBD2 might be the D (5 bases). The germline V gene encodes CDR1 SGHAT and CDR2 FQDESV (reference sequence). The CDR3 length is 13 residues. The germline V and J ends were trimmed by 4 bases and 4 bases, with 10 bases remaining between them. CDR3 region: CASSWENGETQYF. In nucleotides, the CDR3 is TGTGCCAGCAGCTGGGAGAACGGAGAGACCCAGTACTTC.

V gene TRBV27 combines with J gene TRBJ2-7, with TRBD1 matching over 10 bases. V dropped 5 bases and J dropped 2; count of bases not matched to a gene: 9. CDR3 length: 16 amino acids. Per germline, CDR1 MNHEY and CDR2 SMNVEV (reference sequence). The CDR3, as DNA: TGTGCCAGCAGTCCCTCGGGACAGGGGACGACCTACGAGCAGTACTTC. Protein product: CASSPSGQGTTYEQYF.

The V and J genes are TRBV2 and TRBJ1-5; 11 nucleotides match TRBD1. Germline trimming cut 7 bases from V and 5 bases from J; bases unmatched to any gene: 7. The CDR3 runs 15 residues. Germline CDR1 reads SNHLY; CDR2 reads FYNNEI. Here the CDR3 DNA reads TGTGCCAGCACCAGCAGGACAGGGGGCGATCAGCCCCAGCATTTT. The encoded protein is CASTSRTGGDQPQHF.

The rearrangement joins TRBV28 to TRBJ1-1; 9 bases match TRBD1. From germline, CDR1 is MDHEN and CDR2 SYDVKM. The CDR3 consists of 15 residues. Germline trimming cut 2 bases from V and 4 bases from J; bases unmatched to any gene: 5. The CDR3 sequence: CASSLGGQGSTEAFF. CDR3 nucleotide sequence: TGTGCCAGCAGTTTAGGGGGACAGGGAAGCACTGAAGCTTTCTTT.

The chain uses TRBV5-6 and TRBJ2-1, with 7 bases matching TRBD2. J gave up 8 bases and V 0 bases, and 8 bases lay outside the gene matches. Germline loops: CDR1 SGHDT, CDR2 YYEEEE. The CDR3 is 15 residues long. CDR3 amino acids: CASSLVDGGYDEQFF. The CDR3 region has the DNA TGTGCCAGCAGCTTGGTAGACGGGGGGTACGATGAGCAGTTCTTC.

DNA for the CDR3: TGTGCCAGCAAGCCTAGCGGGACCTCCTACAATGAGCAGTTCTTC. It translates to CASKPSGTSYNEQFF. The V and J genes are TRBV6-1 and TRBJ2-1; 9 bases match TRBD2. V dropped 7 bases and J dropped 0; count of bases not matched to a gene: 4. CDR3 length: 15 amino acids. The germline gives CDR1 MNHNS, CDR2 SASEGT.

This sequence joins TRBV29-1 and TRBJ1-1; maybe TRBD1 (6 bases). The CDR3 spans 13 residues. V lost 5 bases, J lost 4 bases, and 14 bases lay in between. CDR1 is SQVTM and CDR2 is ANQGSEA in the germline V gene. The CDR3 coding sequence is TGCAGCGTTTTTGAGGGCAGGGGCACTGAAGCTTTCTTT. It translates to CSVFEGRGTEAFF. The whole variable domain, filled in from reference TRBV29-1 and TRBJ1-1, reads SAVISQKPSRDICQRGTSLTIQCQVDSQVTMMFWYRQQPGQSLTLIATANQGSEATYESGFVIDKFPISRPNLTFSTLTVSNMSPEDSSIYLCSVFEGRGTEAFFGQGTRLTVV.

This rearrangement joins TRBV28 to TRBJ2-5; 10 nucleotides line up with TRBD2. The germline V gene has CDR1 MDHEN and CDR2 SYDVKM. The V gene end was trimmed by 3 bases and the J gene end by 5 bases; junction bases not matched to a gene: 3. This CDR3 is 14 amino acids long. CDR3 protein: CASSFTAGGETQYF. DNA for the CDR3: TGTGCCAGCAGTTTTACAGCGGGAGGGGAGACCCAGTACTTC.

V and J are TRBV5-1 and TRBJ2-2, with 12 positions matching TRBD2. V trimming: 5 bases; J trimming: 9 bases; junction bases outside the gene matches: 5. Germline V CDR1 and CDR2: SGHRS, YFSETQ. The CDR3 loop spans 14 amino acids. As DNA, the CDR3 is TGCGCCAGCAGATCGACTAGCGGGAGCCGGGAGCTGTTTTTT. Encoded protein: CASRSTSGSRELFF.

V gene TRBV19 combines with J gene TRBJ2-7, with D possibly being TRBD1 (5 bases). The ends were cut back, 5 bases at V and 6 bases at J, with 14 bases in the middle. Germline-derived CDR1 and CDR2 are LNHDA and SQIVND (reference sequence). The CDR3 consists of 13 residues. CDR3 bases: TGTGCCAGTAGTGTTCCAGGGTTCGGCGAGCAGTACTTC. It codes for CASSVPGFGEQYF.

The chain recombines TRBV21-1 with TRBJ1-5; whether TRBD1, the table's D call, matches the DNA was not checked. TRBV21-1 is listed as a pseudogene. The CDR3 contains 22 residues. The chain's CDR3 is CASTSKKIRDRESGVGNQPQHF. Here the CDR3 DNA reads TGTGCCAGCACCAGCAAAAAGATAAGGGACAGGGAATCGGGTGTTGGCAATCAGCCCCAGCATTTT.

This chain links TRBV29-1 with TRBJ1-2, with D perhaps matching TRBD1 (5 bases). This CDR3 has 13 amino acids. Germline V gives CDR1 SQVTM, CDR2 ANQGSEA. V was trimmed by 4 bases and J by 8 bases, leaving 17 bases between them. The CDR3 sequence: CSVASGLSSGYTF. The CDR3 DNA is TGCAGCGTTGCTTCAGGGTTGAGTTCCGGCTACACCTTC.

This chain links TRBV11-2 with TRBJ2-7; the D gene is possibly TRBD1 (6 bases). V was cut by 3 bases and J by 1 base, with 13 bases left in between. This CDR3 is built from 15 residues. CDR1 is SGHAT and CDR2 is FQNNGV in the germline V gene. This CDR3 reads CASSLQGIQSYEQYF. The CDR3, as DNA: TGTGCCAGCAGCTTGCAGGGGATTCAGTCCTACGAGCAGTACTTC.

The chain has TRBV30 and TRBJ1-4, with TRBD1 identical over 9 bases. Per germline, CDR1 GTSNPN and CDR2 SVGIG (reference sequence). This CDR3 spans 16 amino acids. The V and J ends lost 4 bases and 5 bases, in that order; junction bases with no gene match: 11. CDR3 in DNA: TGTGCCTGGACCACAGGGGGCGCGCCTCAAAATGAAAAACTGTTTTTT. Translated: CAWTTGGAPQNEKLFF.

The gene calls are TRBV15 and TRBJ2-7; TRBD2 agrees at 7 bases. Trimming took 1 base from V and 5 from J; bases not matched to a gene: 11. Germline V gives CDR1 LNHNV, CDR2 YYDKDF (reference sequence). The CDR3 spans 16 residues. The DNA of the CDR3 is TGTGCCACCAGCAGAGCGGGCGGGAGTATCGGAGACGAGCAGTACTTC. It translates to CATSRAGGSIGDEQYF.

The V and J genes are TRBV4-2 and TRBJ2-7, with 9 bases that match TRBD2. CDR1 is LGHNA, CDR2 YNFKEQ, per germline. V shed 4 bases and J 2 bases; nucleotides not matched to a gene: 9. CDR3 length: 16 amino acids. The CDR3 nucleotides are TGTGCCAGCAGCCCATGGGGTAGCGGGAGTACCTACGAGCAGTACTTC. Translated, it gives CASSPWGSGSTYEQYF.

V gene TRBV7-9 combines with J gene TRBJ2-3, with TRBD2 matching over 7 bases. Germline CDR1 reads SEHNR; CDR2 reads FQNEAQ (reference sequence). CDR3 length equals 15 residues. Trimming at V came to 4 bases and at J to 1 base, leaving 5 bases not matched to a gene. CDR3 region: CASSYGGRGTDTQYF. CDR3 DNA sequence: TGTGCCAGCAGCTATGGCGGGAGAGGCACAGATACGCAGTATTTT.

The rearrangement uses TRBV7-9 and TRBJ1-1; D unresolved. This CDR3 is 15 amino acids long. Trimming cost V 5 bases and J 1 base, with 14 bases left between them. CDR1 is SEHNR, CDR2 FQNEAQ, per germline (reference sequence). CDR3 coding DNA: TGTGCCAGCAGCCTCTCTGGGCAGCCGAACACTGAAGCTTTCTTT. Translated: CASSLSGQPNTEAFF.

V is TRBV5-1 and J is TRBJ1-2; maybe TRBD1 (5 bases). This CDR3 has 14 residues. V was pared by 4 bases and J by 4 bases, with 14 bases between. CDR1 and CDR2 (germline): SGHRS, YFSETQ. Written as DNA, the CDR3 is TGCGCCAGCAGCGATGCGGCGCAGGGCTATGGCTACACCTTC. It encodes CASSDAAQGYGYTF.

This sequence joins TRBV19 and TRBJ1-5; no clear D gene. Germline V gene sequence: CDR1 LNHDA, CDR2 SQIVND (reference sequence). V shed 3 bases and J shed 2 bases, with 11 bases lying between them. This CDR3 contains 15 residues. The chain's CDR3 is CASSMIITGNQPQHF. Written as DNA, the CDR3 is TGTGCCAGTAGTATGATCATCACAGGCAATCAGCCCCAGCATTTT.

The chain employs TRBV19 and TRBJ2-2; perhaps TRBD2 as D (6 bases). Deletions cut 4 bases from V and 4 bases from J, with 13 bases between. Looked up from germline, CDR1 is LNHDA and CDR2 is SQIVND (reference sequence). The CDR3 is 15 amino acids. CDR3 bases: TGTGCCAGTAGTAAGGACGGGAGCCTCACCGGGGAGCTGTTTTTT. Translated: CASSKDGSLTGELFF.

J is TRBJ1-2 and V is TRBV20-1; no clear D gene. The CDR3 extends over 11 amino acids. Germline CDR1 is DFQATT and CDR2 is SNEGSKA (reference sequence). V lost 4 bases to trimming and J lost 5 bases, with 8 bases between them. The CDR3 DNA reads TGCAGTGCTACCACAGCTTATGGCTACACCTTC. It is translated as CSATTAYGYTF.

The chain recombines TRBV2 with TRBJ1-5, with TRBD1 matching 12 bases. The CDR3 runs 19 residues. Germline assignment: CDR1 SNHLY and CDR2 FYNNEI. Trimming took 1 base from V and 1 from J; bases not matched to a gene: 8. For the CDR3, the DNA is TGTGCCAGCAGTGAAGGGCCGGGACAGGGGGCGTCGAGCAATCAGCCCCAGCATTTT. Its translation: CASSEGPGQGASSNQPQHF.

The CDR3 protein is CSVPPRDQPQHF. The CDR3 region has the DNA TGCAGCGTCCCACCGAGGGATCAGCCCCAGCATTTT. This chain connects TRBV29-1 to TRBJ1-5; D not certain. The CDR3 is 12 amino acids. The germline V gene encodes CDR1 SQVTM and CDR2 ANQGSEA. V lost 6 bases, J lost 5 bases, and 11 bases lay in between.

The V call is TRBV9, the J call TRBJ2-2, with 8 nucleotides matching TRBD1. V shed 3 bases, J shed 4 bases, and the junction held 8 bases outside the gene matches. Germline V gene sequence: CDR1 SGDLS, CDR2 YYNGEE. The CDR3 runs 16 residues. The CDR3 spells CASSAGGQAFTGELFF. The CDR3 DNA reads TGTGCCAGCAGCGCAGGGGGACAGGCCTTCACCGGGGAGCTGTTTTTT.

The genes are TRBV4-1 and TRBJ1-5; 8 nucleotides match TRBD1. The CDR3 spans 15 residues. Germline CDR1 and CDR2: MGHRA and YSYEKL. Germline trimming cut 2 bases from V and 3 bases from J; bases unmatched to any gene: 3. As DNA, the CDR3 is TGCGCCAGCAGCCAACCGACAGGGGACAATCAGCCCCAGCATTTT. Encoded protein: CASSQPTGDNQPQHF.